This record covers a single T cell receptor (beta chain). Its antigen remains unidentified. The data are from a study of T cell responses to AZD1222 COVID-19 vaccine. Findings and limits, study-wide: The repertoires were collected only after the peak T cell response. Spike-specific TCR breadth and depth were elevated following two AZD1222 doses.

The germline V and J ends were trimmed by 5 bases and 4 bases, with 14 bases remaining between them. Per the germline V gene, CDR1 is SGHTA and CDR2 is FQGNSA. This CDR3 contains 14 residues. Using immunoSEQ multiplex PCR, the repertoire was profiled, and TCRdb retains in-frame clones only, with some absent. Among some 92,000 clones listed, about 90% were seen once. V gene TRBV7-2 combines with J gene TRBJ1-2, with D perhaps matching TRBD1 (5 bases). This clonotype originated in an adult in good health. The sample here was peripheral blood, taken on day 0 of AZD1222 vaccination. CDR3 protein: CASSLGEGFYGYTF. CDR3 sequence (DNA): TGTGCCAGCAGCCTCGGGGAGGGGTTCTATGGCTACACCTTC.